This entry concerns a single T cell receptor beta chain. Its specificity is unknown. The library was designed around alpha chains, so this beta chain is a stray read whose abundance carries little weight. This record belongs to a study of spatial heterogeneity in lung cancer. Overall study: Tumor-region TCR transcript counts correlated strongly with a T cell module score from matched bulk RNA-seq.

Germline CDR1 reads SGHVS; CDR2 reads FQNEAQ. Trimming cost V 0 bases and J 0 bases, with 8 bases left between them. The CDR3 contains 15 residues. Sample time point: sample taken at primary tumor resection. Sequencing of whole RNA from tumor, nontumor lung or frozen PBMC involved no sorting. General study findings and limits: The study found that expanded intratumoral alpha and beta TCR counts tracked tumor mutation counts.

TCRdb re-analysed the 5' RACE reads in MiXCR, keeping a single row per CDR3 protein. The sample consists of about 6,800 distinct CDR3 sequences, roughly an eighth of them appearing once. This chain connects TRBV7-8 to TRBJ1-1; the D is unclear. This clonotype was sampled from a male donor with early-stage non-small cell lung cancer. This sample comprised lung tumor tissue, obtained at surgery. The chain's CDR3 is CASSLAVSLNTEAFF. The CDR3 nucleotides are TGTGCCAGCAGCTTAGCTGTCTCCCTGAACACTGAAGCTTTCTTT.